This entry features one TCR beta chain sequence. With 4 bases removed from V and 0 bases from J, the gap between germline ends came to 16 bases. The CDR3 runs 17 residues. Germline CDR1 MNHNY, CDR2 SVGAGI (reference sequence). Combining a sample-barcoded 5' primer with a J-beta primer mix, a second PCR ran for 7 to 11 cycles. TCRdb itself ran the 5' RACE reads through MiXCR, one entry per CDR3 protein. Of around 1,900,000 distinct CDR3 sequences in the sample, roughly two fifths were seen once. This sample was included in a study of blood T cells in healthy people across ages. Source material: blood. The gene calls are TRBV6-6 and TRBJ1-5, with D perhaps TRBD1 (5 bases). The source is a human donor in good health. The CDR3 loop reads CASSWNLEGHSNQPQHF. The CDR3 bases are TGTGCCAGCAGTTGGAACCTTGAAGGACATAGCAATCAGCCCCAGCATTTT.